The entry below describes one T cell receptor (beta chain). There were no recent acute infections or vaccinations among the donors, who were healthy HIV-negative adults. This sample was taken from a study of shared clonotypes between healthy human individuals. The run depth of the assay was deep. Some clones are missing from TCRdb's copy, which holds only in-frame ones; the method was immunoSEQ multiplex PCR. The data show about half a million clones, 70% to 80% seen once. The source is a woman aged 40 to 50 in good health. Some clones in this sample may be carry-over from other donors' samples. The sequencing sample was made of PBMCs.

CDR3 in amino acids: CASRETGNSNQPQHF. Written as DNA, the CDR3 is TGTGCCAGCAGGGAAACGGGAAATAGCAATCAGCCCCAGCATTTT. The chain has TRBV2 and TRBJ1-5; D remains unclear. This CDR3 has 15 residues. V was cut by 6 bases and J by 0 bases, with 12 bases left in between. Germline CDR1 and CDR2: SNHLY and FYNNEI.